Shown below are 25 T cell receptor beta chains from a single sample sequenced in a study of T cells in Graves' hyperthyroidism and ophthalmopathy. Authors of the study amplified TCR beta CDR3 regions from RNA transcripts. First-round RT-PCR of the TCR CDR3 relied on the HTBI primer set. TCRdb reprocessed the multiplex PCR reads via MiXCR and lists one record per CDR3 protein. The top ten hold roughly an eighth of the sample, which has roughly 420,000 distinct CDR3 sequences, around 14% seen once. The source material was blood. The origin of the receptors is a woman aged 18-29 years with Graves' hyperthyroidism.

CDR3 protein: CASSYVGTGGNGYTF. The CDR3 DNA sequence: TGTGCCAGCAGTTACGTAGGGACAGGGGGGAATGGCTACACCTTC. The chain is built from TRBV6-5 and TRBJ1-2, with 11 bases that match TRBD1. This CDR3 has 15 residues. Germline lookup yields CDR1 MNHEY and CDR2 SVGAGI. Losses at the gene ends were 2 bases for V and 6 bases for J; bases not matched to a gene: 5.

The J gene is TRBJ2-2, the V gene TRBV7-2, with 7 positions matching TRBD1. This CDR3 comprises 14 residues. Germline CDR1 reads SGHTA; CDR2 reads FQGNSA. The V gene end was trimmed by 7 bases and the J gene end by 1 base; junction bases not matched to a gene: 3. CDR3 region: CASKQGMNTGELFF. The CDR3 nucleotides are TGTGCCAGCAAACAGGGGATGAACACCGGGGAGCTGTTTTTT. The full variable domain, its missing parts supplied by reference TRBV7-2 and TRBJ2-2, is GAGVSQSPSNKVTEKGKDVELRCDPISGHTALYWYRQSLGQGLEFLIYFQGNSAPDKSGLPSDRFSAERTGGSVSTLTIQRTQQEDSAVYLCASKQGMNTGELFFGEGSRLTVL.

This clonotype turned up a few times. V usage is TRBV24-1 and J usage is TRBJ1-5; the D gene is possibly TRBD1 (5 bases). CDR1 is KGHDR, CDR2 SFDVKD, per germline. The V gene lost 4 bases and the J gene lost 2 bases, with 14 bases spanning the gap. The CDR3 is made up of 16 amino acids. In DNA form, the CDR3 reads TGTGCCACCAGTGACAGTGCCGGGGGGGGCAATCAGCCCCAGCATTTT. Protein: CATSDSAGGGNQPQHF.

This clonotype was found a few times. The rearrangement joins TRBV2 to TRBJ2-7; TRBD1 agrees at 8 bases. Germline CDR1 SNHLY, CDR2 FYNNEI. V lost 4 bases to trimming and J lost 4 bases; unmatched junction nucleotides: 6. The CDR3 loop spans 14 amino acids. The CDR3 DNA follows: TGTGCCAGCAGTGGTAGGACAGGGAGGTACGAGCAGTACTTC. Protein: CASSGRTGRYEQYF. The full variable domain, its missing parts supplied by reference TRBV2 and TRBJ2-7, is EPEVTQTPSHQVTQMGQEVILRCVPISNHLYFYWYRQILGQKVEFLVSFYNNEISEKSEIFDDQFSVERPDGSNFTLKIRSTKLEDSAMYFCASSGRTGRYEQYFGPGTRLTVT.

This clonotype was detected many times. This chain uses TRBV2 with TRBJ1-5, with TRBD1 identical over 10 bases. After removal of 4 bases from V and 8 bases from J, the junction contained 8 bases not matched to a gene. Germline V lookup: CDR1 SNHLY, CDR2 FYNNEI. The CDR3 has 15 amino acids. CDR3 nucleotide sequence: TGTGCCAGCAGTGTTAGGACAGGGGGTGGTAAGCCCCAGCATTTT. Translating gives CASSVRTGGGKPQHF.

This clonotype has just a few counts. The CDR3 DNA reads as TGCGCCAGCAGTGGGGACACTGGAAAGACCCAGTACTTC. Its translation: CASSGDTGKTQYF. The rearrangement links TRBV10-1 to TRBJ2-5; D may be TRBD1 (6 bases). The CDR3 runs to 13 residues. Germline V CDR1 and CDR2: WNHNN, SYGVQD (reference sequence). The V end lost 4 bases, the J end lost 6 bases, and 12 bases lay between the germline ends.

As regards this clonotype: One end of the junction is discordant with germline, which a read error may explain. The chain recombines TRBV5-1 with TRBJ2-3; maybe TRBD2 (6 bases). Germline V CDR1 and CDR2: SGHRS, YFSETQ. CDR3 length: 15 amino acids. Written as DNA, the CDR3 is TGCGCCGGCAGCTTGGGTCCTAGCGGCACAGATACGCAGTATTTT. Translating it yields CAGSLGPSGTDTQYF.

Remarks on this clonotype: At one of its ends the junction is not consistent with the germline gene, which may arise from a read error. V gene TRBV28 combines with J gene TRBJ2-5; D may be TRBD2 (7 bases). This CDR3 comprises 16 residues. From germline, CDR1 is MDHEN and CDR2 SYDVKM. CDR3: CASSLWGRGAAETQYF. The CDR3 DNA is TGTGCCAGCAGCTTATGGGGCCGGGGGGCTGCGGAGACCCAGTACTTC.

The table lists this clonotype with a few counts. The CDR3 DNA reads as TGTGCCAGCAGCTTAAGTCCCACCGGTGAAAAACTGTTTTTT. Its protein is CASSLSPTGEKLFF. The chain combines TRBV11-2 with TRBJ1-4; unclear D gene. The CDR3 has 14 amino acids. Trimming removed 2 bases from V and 7 bases from J, with 11 bases in between. Germline loops: CDR1 SGHAT, CDR2 FQNNGV.

There are a few counts of this clonotype. V gene TRBV6-1 combines with J gene TRBJ1-6; 9 bases fit TRBD1. Germline CDR1 and CDR2: MNHNS and SASEGT. The CDR3 consists of 15 residues. The ends lost 6 bases at V and 14 bases at J; junction bases unmatched: 14. CDR3 loop: CASSAPGQGVTSLHF. The CDR3 bases are TGTGCCAGCAGCGCCCCGGGACAGGGTGTGACTTCCCTCCACTTT.

This clonotype was detected ten times or more. This chain uses TRBV29-1 with TRBJ2-3; TRBD2 agrees at 8 bases. The germline gives CDR1 SQVTM, CDR2 ANQGSEA. The CDR3 consists of 11 residues. V lost 6 bases, J lost 8 bases, and 4 bases stayed unmatched. The DNA of the CDR3 is TGCAGCGTGGTACTAGCGGTTACGCAGTATTTT. Translated: CSVVLAVTQYF.

This chain links TRBV13 with TRBJ2-7, with D unclear. This CDR3 is built from 15 residues. Trimming shortened V by 5 bases and J by 2 bases, and 16 bases separated the two germline ends. The V gene's germline CDR1 is PRHDT and CDR2 FYEKMQ (reference sequence). The CDR3 spells CASSTQGRKTYEQYF. DNA for the CDR3: TGTGCCAGCAGCACCCAAGGTCGGAAAACCTACGAGCAGTACTTC.

This clonotype was found many times. V gene TRBV7-2 combines with J gene TRBJ2-7; no definite D call. Germline CDR1 is SGHTA and CDR2 is FQGNSA. Between the trimmed V and J ends, which lost 3 bases and 3 bases, there was a span of 12 bases. The CDR3 is 14 amino acids. CDR3 bases: TGTGCCAGCAGCTTCGGACGGAGCCACTACGAGCAGTACTTC. This gives the protein CASSFGRSHYEQYF.

This clonotype occurred a few times. V and J are TRBV28 and TRBJ2-1, with TRBD2 matching 7 bases. Germline loops: CDR1 MDHEN, CDR2 SYDVKM. This CDR3 region has 13 residues. V lost 3 bases, J lost 7 bases, and 3 bases stayed unmatched. CDR3 nucleotide sequence: TGTGCCAGCAGTTTTTGGCGGGAGAATGAGCAGTTCTTC. This codes for CASSFWRENEQFF. The full variable domain, in which reference TRBV28 and TRBJ2-1 provide the parts outside the CDR3, is DVKVTQSSRYLVKRTGEKVFLECVQDMDHENMFWYRQDPGLGLRLIYFSYDVKMKEKGDIPEGYSVSREKKERFSLILESASTNQTSMYLCASSFWRENEQFFGPGTRLTVL.

The table lists this clonotype with a few counts. The chain combines TRBV7-9 with TRBJ2-7, with a weak D call TRBD2 (5 bases). Germline V gene data show CDR1 as SEHNR and CDR2 as FQNEAQ (reference sequence). The CDR3 sequence is 14 residues long. The V end lost 3 bases, the J end lost 3 bases, and 12 bases lay between the germline ends. The CDR3 DNA reads TGTGCCAGCAGCTTCGGGGTACTTTACTACGAGCAGTACTTC. Translated, it gives CASSFGVLYYEQYF. Complete variable domain (other parts from reference TRBV7-9 and TRBJ2-7): DTGVSQNPRHKITKRGQNVTFRCDPISEHNRLYWYRQTLGQGPEFLTYFQNEAQLEKSRLLSDRFSAERPKGSFSTLEIQRTEQGDSAMYLCASSFGVLYYEQYFGPGTRLTVT.

The rearrangement uses TRBV12-3 or TRBV12-4 and TRBJ2-1; TRBD2 aligns across 10 bases. V lost 6 bases and J lost 9; bases outside the gene matches: 8. The CDR3 is made up of 14 amino acids. The CDR3 DNA follows: TGTGCCAGCAGCCCGAGCGGGGGGGCAGTTGAGCAGTTCTTC. Amino acid sequence: CASSPSGGAVEQFF.

This clonotype was counted only a few times. The chain combines TRBV6-1 with TRBJ2-1, with D perhaps TRBD1 or TRBD2 (5 bases each). V lost 3 bases and J 7 bases, leaving 19 bases between the germline ends. The CDR3 loop spans 16 amino acids. The germline V gene has CDR1 MNHNS and CDR2 SASEGT. Here the CDR3 reads CASSDWGTPPGNEQFF. The CDR3 DNA is TGTGCCAGCAGTGATTGGGGGACCCCCCCGGGGAATGAGCAGTTCTTC.

Many counts were recorded for this clonotype. CDR3 sequence reads: CSAVDRGLDYGYTF. CDR3 nucleotides: TGCAGTGCCGTGGACAGGGGGCTTGACTATGGCTACACCTTC. The J gene is TRBJ1-2, the V gene TRBV20-1, with 11 bases fitting TRBD1. CDR1 is DFQATT and CDR2 is SNEGSKA in the germline V gene (reference sequence). The CDR3 runs 14 residues. J lost 3 bases, V lost 6 bases, and 6 bases had no gene match.

The chain uses TRBV5-8 and TRBJ2-5, with 9 nucleotides matching TRBD1. V gave up 2 bases and J gave up 5 bases; unmatched junction bases: 7. CDR3 length: 15 amino acids. CDR1 and CDR2 (germline): SGHTS, YDEGEE. DNA for the CDR3: TGTGCCAGCAGCTTACAGGGGGCGGGCTGGGAGACCCAGTACTTC. This gives the protein CASSLQGAGWETQYF.

This clonotype showed up many times. The chain links TRBV2 to TRBJ1-4; maybe TRBD1 (6 bases). CDR1 and CDR2 from the germline V gene are SNHLY and FYNNEI. The CDR3 runs to 15 residues. Trimming cost V 3 bases and J 7 bases, with 15 bases left between them. The CDR3 DNA reads as TGTGCCAGCAGTGATGGTCGGGGGCTGGTTGAAAAACTGTTTTTT. Translated: CASSDGRGLVEKLFF.

The chain joins TRBV19 to TRBJ1-1; 8 nucleotides line up with TRBD1. This CDR3 has 11 residues. The junction had 1 base not matched to a gene; V was cut back by 8 bases and J by 5 bases. CDR1 and CDR2 (germline): LNHDA, SQIVND (reference sequence). The CDR3 nucleotides read TGTGCCAGTGGGACAGGAACTGAAGCTTTCTTT. Amino acid sequence: CASGTGTEAFF.

This clonotype was observed many times. The CDR3 DNA follows: TGTGCCAGCAGTAACCCGGGATCTAGAGGCACAGATACGCAGTATTTT. This encodes CASSNPGSRGTDTQYF. The rearrangement links TRBV27 to TRBJ2-3, with D possibly matching TRBD2 (5 bases). Looked up from germline, CDR1 is MNHEY and CDR2 is SMNVEV (reference sequence). V was pared by 5 bases and J by 1 base, with 16 bases between. This CDR3 contains 16 residues.

There are many counts of this clonotype. CDR3: CASTRTSGSSYEQYF. Written as DNA, the CDR3 is TGTGCCAGCACCAGGACCTCCGGCAGCTCCTACGAGCAGTACTTC. This chain links TRBV28 with TRBJ2-7; no clear D gene. Germline CDR1 is MDHEN and CDR2 is SYDVKM. Deletions cut 7 bases from V and 0 bases from J, with 16 bases between. The CDR3 has 15 residues.

This clonotype occurred many times. V and J are TRBV28 and TRBJ1-3; D is perhaps TRBD1 (6 bases). This CDR3 is built from 14 residues. Germline values: CDR1 MDHEN, CDR2 SYDVKM. Trimming shortened V by 3 bases and J by 4 bases, and 10 bases separated the two germline ends. This CDR3 reads CASSFQGLGNTIYF. In DNA, the CDR3 is TGTGCCAGCAGTTTTCAGGGGCTAGGAAACACCATATATTTT.

V gene TRBV27 combines with J gene TRBJ2-3; 10 nucleotides match TRBD1. Germline V gene lookup returns CDR1 MNHEY and CDR2 SMNVEV (reference sequence). The J segment lost 6 bases and the V segment lost 5 bases, leaving 11 bases of the junction unmatched. This CDR3 comprises 16 residues. The CDR3 loop is CASSPGTGEYMDTQYF. CDR3 nucleotides: TGTGCCAGCAGTCCAGGGACAGGGGAGTATATGGATACGCAGTATTTT.